These 15 T cell receptor beta chains were sequenced from one sample in a study of shared clonotypes between healthy human individuals (dated by TCRdb to the early 2020s). Library creation used the immunoSEQ multiplex PCR assay. What TCRdb holds here is the immuneACCESS table cut down to in-frame rearrangements. Part of the clones is not present; checked against another copy, under half of the missing clones reflect an unresolved V gene, and the others are unexplained. In this sample the table shows over a million clones, about 75% of which occur a single time. The ten largest clones represent approximately 1.5% of the sample. Sequencing was done on a sample of memory CD4+ T cells sorted from blood. In light of the paper, this sample's cell subset or site label describes: CD45RA-negative fraction. All receptors derive from a man between 18 and 35 years old in good health.

This chain uses TRBV19 with TRBJ2-1; 8 positions agree with TRBD1. V was clipped by 3 bases and J by 6 bases; unmatched bases: 7. CDR1 is LNHDA, CDR2 SQIVND, per germline (reference sequence). The CDR3 runs 15 residues. The CDR3 nucleotides read TGTGCCAGTAGTATGGGGACAGGATATGGCAATGAGCAGTTCTTC. Residues: CASSMGTGYGNEQFF.

This clone has only one observation. The V call is TRBV7-2, the J call TRBJ1-2, with D possibly being TRBD1 (6 bases). The CDR3 runs to 17 residues. The V end was cut by 5 bases, the J end by 2 bases, with 21 bases between. The V gene's germline CDR1 is SGHTA and CDR2 FQGNSA. The CDR3 reads CASSSRQVLGTNYGYTF. CDR3 coding DNA: TGTGCCAGCAGCAGCCGACAGGTCCTGGGAACGAACTATGGCTACACCTTC.

This chain connects TRBV5-1 to TRBJ2-7; D ambiguous. The V end was cut by 4 bases, the J end by 3 bases, with 17 bases between. The V gene's germline CDR1 is SGHRS and CDR2 YFSETQ. The CDR3 has 15 residues. The CDR3 coding sequence is TGCGCCAGCAGCCCATCGATCGACCCGCACTACGAGCAGTACTTC. It specifies CASSPSIDPHYEQYF.

The V call is TRBV9, the J call TRBJ2-2, with D maybe TRBD1 (6 bases). This CDR3 spans 16 amino acids. Trimming removed 3 bases from V and 0 bases from J, with 12 bases in between. The germline V gene has CDR1 SGDLS and CDR2 YYNGEE. CDR3 DNA sequence: TGTGCCAGCAGCGCCCGACAGGCCGCGAACACCGGGGAGCTGTTTTTT. Protein: CASSARQAANTGELFF.

J is TRBJ2-3 and V is TRBV19, with D tentatively TRBD2 (6 bases). The CDR3 contains 14 residues. V lost 3 bases, J lost 6 bases, and 13 bases lay in between. The V gene's germline CDR1 is LNHDA and CDR2 SQIVND (reference sequence). CDR3 nucleotides: TGTGCCAGTAGTATGCGACGGGGGAAGGATACGCAGTATTTT. Translating gives CASSMRRGKDTQYF.

This rearrangement joins TRBV5-4 to TRBJ2-3, with 11 bases fitting TRBD2. Germline assignment: CDR1 SGHNT and CDR2 YYREEE (reference sequence). V lost 3 bases to trimming and J lost 2 bases; unmatched junction nucleotides: 5. The CDR3 extends over 16 amino acids. The CDR3 sequence is CASSSQTSGATDTQYF. The DNA for the CDR3 is TGTGCCAGCAGCTCGCAGACTAGCGGGGCCACAGATACGCAGTATTTT.

This clone showed up just a few times. This chain joins TRBV7-2 and TRBJ2-5; possible D gene TRBD1, 6 bases. Per germline, CDR1 SGHTA and CDR2 FQGNSA. The CDR3 contains 16 residues. The V gene lost 4 bases and the J gene lost 5 bases, with 20 bases spanning the gap. CDR3 coding DNA: TGTGCCAGCAGCTCAATCCACGGGGCAGGGGACGAGACCCAGTACTTC. Amino acids: CASSSIHGAGDETQYF.

This chain joins TRBV2 and TRBJ1-1; D is unclear. This CDR3 region has 15 residues. Trimming took 4 bases from V and 6 from J, leaving 18 bases between them. In germline, CDR1 is SNHLY, CDR2 FYNNEI. The CDR3 nucleotides are TGTGCCAGCAGTGCCGACACCACCCAGGTGCCTGAAGCTTTCTTT. It translates to CASSADTTQVPEAFF.

The table lists this clone with a count of one. The J gene is TRBJ2-1, the V gene TRBV7-2, with D perhaps given as TRBD1 or TRBD2 (6 bases each). V gave up 5 bases and J gave up 0 bases, with 14 bases separating them. The CDR3 is 16 amino acids. The V gene's germline CDR1 is SGHTA and CDR2 FQGNSA. CDR3: CASSTSGASSYNEQFF. As DNA, the CDR3 is TGTGCCAGCAGCACATCGGGGGCTAGCTCCTACAATGAGCAGTTCTTC.

The CDR3 DNA sequence: TGTGCCAGCAGCCCCGGAGGTTACAATGAGCAGTTCTTC. It specifies CASSPGGYNEQFF. This rearrangement joins TRBV11-2 to TRBJ2-1, with D maybe TRBD2 (5 bases). This CDR3 is 13 amino acids long. V was clipped by 5 bases and J by 4 bases, with 9 bases between them. The germline CDR1 and CDR2 sequences are SGHAT and FQNNGV.

This clone was counted only a few times. This chain links TRBV6-1 with TRBJ2-1; tentative D call: TRBD2 (5 bases). Trimming shortened V by 5 bases and J by 6 bases, and 17 bases separated the two germline ends. The CDR3 is 15 residues long. CDR1 and CDR2 from the germline V gene are MNHNS and SASEGT. CDR3 DNA sequence: TGTGCCAGCAGTTGGATGCCTAGCCTAGGCAATGAGCAGTTCTTC. It codes for CASSWMPSLGNEQFF.

The V call is TRBV2, the J call TRBJ2-1; 10 nucleotides agree with TRBD2. CDR3 length equals 13 residues. The V segment lost 6 bases and the J segment 9 bases; nucleotides outside the gene matches: 5. Germline assignment: CDR1 SNHLY and CDR2 FYNNEI. This chain's CDR3 is CASSQGLATEQFF. The DNA of the CDR3 is TGTGCCAGCAGCCAGGGACTAGCGACTGAGCAGTTCTTC. Supplemented by reference TRBV2 and TRBJ2-1, the full variable domain reads EPEVTQTPSHQVTQMGQEVILRCVPISNHLYFYWYRQILGQKVEFLVSFYNNEISEKSEIFDDQFSVERPDGSNFTLKIRSTKLEDSAMYFCASSQGLATEQFFGPGTRLTVL.

The gene calls are TRBV4-1 and TRBJ1-2, with TRBD1 as a possible D gene (5 bases). The CDR3 is 17 residues long. Per germline, CDR1 MGHRA and CDR2 YSYEKL. V lost 0 bases, J lost 6 bases, and 20 bases lay in between. CDR3 DNA sequence: TGCGCCAGCAGCCAAGACGTAGGGTCAGGGCCGAGGCATGGCTACACCTTC. This gives the protein CASSQDVGSGPRHGYTF.

The rearrangement links TRBV27 to TRBJ2-1, with 10 nucleotides matching TRBD1. Germline V CDR1 and CDR2: MNHEY, SMNVEV (reference sequence). The CDR3 is made up of 15 amino acids. V lost 6 bases and J lost 8; bases outside the gene matches: 10. The CDR3 DNA reads TGTGCCAGCAGCATGGGACAGGGGAGAATATATGAGCAGTTCTTC. Translating gives CASSMGQGRIYEQFF.

The V call is TRBV27, the J call TRBJ2-1, with 7 nucleotides matching TRBD1. Germline values: CDR1 MNHEY, CDR2 SMNVEV (reference sequence). This CDR3 is 13 amino acids long. Trimming removed 0 bases from V and 11 bases from J; junction bases left unmatched: 4. The CDR3 DNA follows: TGTGCCAGCAGTTTATCGACAGGGACACAGCAGTTCTTC. Translation: CASSLSTGTQQFF.